The 24 T cell receptor beta chains below come from one sample, sequenced in a study of cytomegalovirus exposure and HLA in healthy donors. 60 Vbeta and 13 Jbeta primers were used in PCR. The assay was immunoSEQ multiplex PCR, and TCRdb's table has in-frame clones only and misses some. The repertoire holds approximately 160,000 clones, with roughly four fifths as singletons. The sample taken for sequencing was PBMCs. The receptor set was obtained from a woman between 40 and 50 years old in good health and CMV-seronegative.

This chain joins TRBV11-2 and TRBJ2-7, with a tentative D call TRBD2 (6 bases). This CDR3 is built from 15 residues. V was trimmed by 0 bases and J by 0 bases, leaving 9 bases between them. Per the germline V gene, CDR1 is SGHAT and CDR2 is FQNNGV. Written as DNA, the CDR3 is TGTGCCAGCAGCTTAGAACTCGGGAGCTCCTACGAGCAGTACTTC. Translating gives CASSLELGSSYEQYF.

This clone was recorded a few times. This rearrangement joins TRBV4-1 to TRBJ2-1; 8 bases align to TRBD2. Losses at the gene ends were 0 bases for V and 0 bases for J; bases not matched to a gene: 13. The length of the CDR3 is 20 residues. In germline, CDR1 is MGHRA, CDR2 YSYEKL. For the CDR3, the DNA is TGCGCCAGCAGCCAAGAAACTTCGGCTAGCGGGTCTCGCTCCTACAATGAGCAGTTCTTC. It yields the protein CASSQETSASGSRSYNEQFF.

This clone was counted once. The genes are TRBV13 and TRBJ2-5; 9 bases are a match to TRBD2. Germline CDR1 and CDR2: PRHDT and FYEKMQ (reference sequence). V was pared by 0 bases and J by 4 bases, with 0 bases of the junction left unmatched. The CDR3 has 14 amino acids. The CDR3 here is CASSLGRGGETQYF. The CDR3 DNA is TGTGCCAGCAGCTTAGGGCGGGGGGGAGAGACCCAGTACTTC.

The chain is built from TRBV30 and TRBJ2-1, with a tentative D call TRBD1 (6 bases). Germline CDR1 GTSNPN, CDR2 SVGIG (reference sequence). CDR3 length equals 12 residues. The germline V and J ends were trimmed by 1 base and 7 bases, with 8 bases remaining between them. The CDR3: CAWSDRENEQFF. The CDR3 bases are TGTGCCTGGAGTGACAGGGAAAATGAGCAGTTCTTC.

V and J are TRBV7-2 and TRBJ2-7; D is possibly TRBD2 (7 bases). Germline lookup yields CDR1 SGHTA and CDR2 FQGNSA. Trimming removed 5 bases at V and 8 bases at J, with 22 bases between. The CDR3 runs 15 residues. DNA of the CDR3: TGTGCCAGCAGCCCACGCCTGGGCGGGGGCCCCAAGCAGTACTTC. It encodes CASSPRLGGGPKQYF.

The chain recombines TRBV5-4 with TRBJ1-3, with D possibly being TRBD1 (5 bases). The CDR3 runs 14 residues. Per the germline V gene, CDR1 is SGHNT and CDR2 is YYREEE (reference sequence). Trimming left V 1 base short and J 7 bases short, with 12 bases between. The CDR3 here is CASSLRKEGNTIYF. As DNA, the CDR3 is TGTGCCAGCAGCTTGCGAAAGGAGGGGAACACCATATATTTT.

The rearrangement joins TRBV28 to TRBJ2-1, with TRBD2 as a possible D gene (6 bases). Trimming left V 11 bases short and J 5 bases short, with 16 bases between. The CDR3 is 13 amino acids. Looked up from germline, CDR1 is MDHEN and CDR2 is SYDVKM. CDR3 region: CALRGPINNEQFF. The DNA for the CDR3 is TGTGCCCTGCGGGGACCTATAAACAATGAGCAGTTCTTC.

This clone has just a few counts. The chain recombines TRBV29-1 with TRBJ1-2; D remains ambiguous. The CDR3 extends over 13 amino acids. The germline CDR1 and CDR2 sequences are SQVTM and ANQGSEA. V dropped 4 bases and J dropped 1 base, with 10 bases sitting between them. CDR3 sequence: CSVGGNLNYGYTF. CDR3 DNA sequence: TGCAGCGTTGGAGGGAATCTTAACTATGGCTACACCTTC.

The V and J genes are TRBV5-1 and TRBJ1-5, with TRBD1 matching 7 bases. The CDR3 runs to 17 residues. Per the germline V gene, CDR1 is SGHRS and CDR2 is YFSETQ. Unmatched junction bases numbered 15, after V lost 5 bases and J lost 4 bases. CDR3 nucleotides: TGCGCCAGCAGTTTTTTTACCGGGACAGAGAATAATCAGCCCCAGCATTTT. Amino acids: CASSFFTGTENNQPQHF.

The chain couples TRBV6-5 to TRBJ2-7; D is undetermined. CDR3 length: 13 amino acids. V shed 2 bases and J shed 4 bases, with 9 bases lying between them. CDR1 and CDR2 from the germline V gene are MNHEY and SVGAGI. CDR3 nucleotides: TGTGCCAGCAGTTACCGGTCCGGGTACGAGCAGTACTTC. It encodes CASSYRSGYEQYF.

V and J are TRBV19 and TRBJ2-3; possibly TRBD1 for D (6 bases). This CDR3 has 15 amino acids. The V end lost 9 bases, the J end lost 1 base, and 17 bases lay between the germline ends. CDR1 LNHDA and CDR2 SQIVND come from the germline V gene (reference sequence). Written as DNA, the CDR3 is TGTGCCAGCAGTCAACAGGGCGGCGGCACAGATACGCAGTATTTT. It yields the protein CASSQQGGGTDTQYF. The full variable domain, with the rest looked up from reference TRBV19 and TRBJ2-3, is DGGITQSPKYLFRKEGQNVTLSCEQNLNHDAMYWYRQDPGQGLRLIYYSQIVNDFQKGDIAEGYSVSREKKESFPLTVTSAQKNPTAFYLCASSQQGGGTDTQYFGPGTRLTVL.

V and J are TRBV30 and TRBJ2-1, with 13 bases that match TRBD2. The CDR3 is 17 residues long. The V segment lost 3 bases and the J segment 2 bases; nucleotides outside the gene matches: 7. Germline loops: CDR1 GTSNPN, CDR2 SVGIG (reference sequence). The CDR3 loop is CAWSRTSGSLAYNEQFF. The CDR3, as DNA: TGTGCCTGGAGCCGGACTAGCGGGAGTCTGGCCTACAATGAGCAGTTCTTC.

CDR3 amino acids: CASSPGTLHQPQHF. The DNA for the CDR3 is TGTGCCAGTAGTCCCGGGACACTCCATCAGCCCCAGCATTTT. The chain links TRBV19 to TRBJ1-5, with D possibly TRBD1 on 6 matching bases. CDR1 LNHDA and CDR2 SQIVND come from the germline V gene (reference sequence). The CDR3 has 14 amino acids. Deletions cut 5 bases from V and 5 bases from J, with 13 bases between.

The chain recombines TRBV6-6 with TRBJ2-1; 10 nucleotides match TRBD2. CDR3 size: 15 residues. Germline V CDR1 and CDR2: MNHNY, SVGAGI (reference sequence). The J segment lost 6 bases and the V segment lost 6 bases, leaving 8 bases of the junction unmatched. The CDR3 DNA follows: TGTGCCAGCAGCCCTCAACTAGCGGGATCCAATGAGCAGTTCTTC. It yields the protein CASSPQLAGSNEQFF.

The rearrangement joins TRBV11-3 to TRBJ2-5, with 9 bases lining up with TRBD2. The CDR3 runs 15 residues. J lost 6 bases, V lost 0 bases, and 5 bases had no gene match. CDR1 is SGHNT, CDR2 YENEEA, per germline. CDR3 protein: CASSLEGSSGKTQYF. CDR3 nucleotides: TGTGCCAGCAGCTTAGAGGGGTCTAGCGGGAAGACCCAGTACTTC.

The V gene is TRBV4-1, the J gene TRBJ2-5; 7 positions agree with TRBD2. The CDR3 sequence is 15 residues long. The germline gives CDR1 MGHRA, CDR2 YSYEKL. V gave up 4 bases and J gave up 5 bases; unmatched junction bases: 10. The CDR3 DNA is TGCGCCAGCAGCCCAGCCCGGGAGGTTCGGGAGACCCAGTACTTC. It is translated as CASSPAREVRETQYF.

The V call is TRBV11-1, the J call TRBJ2-1; 9 bases map to TRBD1. J gave up 10 bases and V 4 bases, and 14 bases lay outside the gene matches. CDR3 length: 16 residues. Germline V lookup: CDR1 SGHAT, CDR2 FQDESV (reference sequence). CDR3 sequence: CASSSPGQGIVWEQFF. DNA for the CDR3: TGTGCCAGCAGCTCACCGGGACAGGGTATTGTATGGGAGCAGTTCTTC.

The chain recombines TRBV29-1 with TRBJ1-1; 7 bases are a match to TRBD1. Germline loops: CDR1 SQVTM, CDR2 ANQGSEA. Losses at the gene ends were 8 bases for V and 7 bases for J; bases not matched to a gene: 10. This CDR3 contains 12 residues. The CDR3 bases are TGCAGCTACAGACAGGGTCTAAGTGAAGCTTTCTTT. This translates into CSYRQGLSEAFF.

This clone has more than one count but fewer than ten. The J gene is TRBJ2-7, the V gene TRBV6-1; D perhaps matches TRBD1 (6 bases). CDR3 length: 15 residues. Germline V gives CDR1 MNHNS, CDR2 SASEGT. The ends were cut back, 1 base at V and 4 bases at J, with 14 bases in the middle. CDR3 loop: CASSEEAGAGYEQYF. The CDR3 coding sequence is TGTGCCAGCAGTGAAGAAGCAGGGGCGGGTTACGAGCAGTACTTC.

The chain combines TRBV6-6 with TRBJ1-2; 7 bases fit TRBD1. The CDR3 contains 14 residues. Germline CDR1 and CDR2: MNHNY and SVGAGI (reference sequence). The V gene end was trimmed by 7 bases and the J gene end by 0 bases; junction bases not matched to a gene: 5. The CDR3 sequence: CASTDGTANYGYTF. The DNA for the CDR3 is TGTGCCAGCACCGACGGGACAGCTAACTATGGCTACACCTTC.

The chain carries TRBV7-2 and TRBJ2-7; 7 bases agree with TRBD1. CDR3 length equals 13 residues. CDR1 is SGHTA and CDR2 is FQGNSA in the germline V gene. The chain's CDR3 is CATPWGQTYEQYF. CDR3 nucleotide sequence: TGTGCAACCCCTTGGGGACAGACCTACGAGCAGTACTTC.

The V call is TRBV19, the J call TRBJ2-1, with D possibly TRBD2 on 5 matching bases. This CDR3 spans 13 amino acids. Germline CDR1 and CDR2: LNHDA and SQIVND (reference sequence). V lost 7 bases and J 9 bases, leaving 16 bases between the germline ends. CDR3 loop: CASTYRGLGEQFF. The CDR3 DNA follows: TGTGCCAGTACCTACCGAGGGCTAGGTGAGCAGTTCTTC.

The chain has TRBV27 and TRBJ2-7; 7 bases agree with TRBD2. With V trimmed by 2 bases and J by 5 bases, 21 bases remained unmatched. CDR1 and CDR2 from the germline V gene are MNHEY and SMNVEV (reference sequence). The CDR3 spans 19 residues. CDR3 residues: CASSLSAIGAPGLNDEQYF. The CDR3 DNA reads as TGTGCCAGCAGTTTAAGCGCGATCGGGGCTCCGGGACTAAACGACGAGCAGTACTTC.

The V and J genes are TRBV30 and TRBJ2-2; possibly TRBD2 for D (6 bases). V gave up 5 bases and J gave up 2 bases, with 12 bases separating them. Per germline, CDR1 GTSNPN and CDR2 SVGIG (reference sequence). This CDR3 spans 14 amino acids. The CDR3 sequence: CAWDPGLNTGELFF. The CDR3 coding sequence is TGTGCCTGGGACCCGGGACTTAACACCGGGGAGCTGTTTTTT.